Below are 2 T cell receptor beta chains sequenced from a single sample in a study of Graves' ophthalmopathy and Graves' hyperthyroidism. RNA served as the template for amplifying TCR beta CDR3 regions. RT-PCR in the first round used HTBI primers; a second-round multiplex PCR followed. TCRdb re-called the multiplex PCR reads with MiXCR, one entry per CDR3 protein. The sample has roughly 700,000 distinct CDR3 sequences; 40% are singletons. The sample consisted of peripheral blood. These receptor sequences come from an adult man with Graves' ophthalmopathy.

This clonotype was counted only a few times. The DNA for the CDR3 is TGTGCCAGTAGTGCAGGACAGGGCAATGAAAAACTGTTTTTT. It specifies CASSAGQGNEKLFF. V and J are TRBV19 and TRBJ1-4; 8 bases map to TRBD1. J gave up 5 bases and V 5 bases, and 4 bases lay outside the gene matches. CDR1 LNHDA and CDR2 SQIVND come from the germline V gene (reference sequence). The CDR3 sequence is 14 residues long.

The genes are TRBV13 and TRBJ2-2, with D unresolved. This CDR3 contains 14 residues. With 3 bases removed from V and 3 bases from J, the gap between germline ends came to 8 bases. Per the germline V gene, CDR1 is PRHDT and CDR2 is FYEKMQ (reference sequence). The chain's CDR3 is CASSLAGHTGELFF. The CDR3 region has the DNA TGTGCCAGCAGCTTGGCAGGACACACCGGGGAGCTGTTTTTT.